A single sample is the source of the 2 T cell receptor beta chains below, sequenced in a study of shared clonotypes between healthy human individuals. Sequencing used immunoSEQ multiplex PCR; TCRdb keeps in-frame clones, though not all of them. The table lists about 1.1 million clones, around 78% of them singletons. Sequencing was carried out using memory CD4+ T cells from PBMCs. Subset meaning: CD45RA-negative fraction. All receptors come from a man aged 18 to 29 in good health. Some clones in this sample may be carry-over from other donors' samples.

The chain has TRBV7-9 and TRBJ2-3; 11 nucleotides align to TRBD2. Looked up from germline, CDR1 is SEHNR and CDR2 is FQNEAQ (reference sequence). CDR3 length: 13 amino acids. Germline trimming cut 8 bases from V and 4 bases from J; bases unmatched to any gene: 2. As DNA, the CDR3 is TGTGCCAGCGAACTAGCGGGAGCAGATACGCAGTATTTT. It encodes CASELAGADTQYF.

The rearrangement uses TRBV29-1 and TRBJ2-5, with 11 bases aligning to TRBD1. This CDR3 has 16 amino acids. Trimming took 4 bases from V and 3 from J; bases not matched to a gene: 10. Germline CDR1 is SQVTM and CDR2 is ANQGSEA. This CDR3 is CSVVKHLGQGEETQYF. CDR3 in DNA: TGCAGCGTTGTTAAGCATTTGGGACAGGGGGAAGAGACCCAGTACTTC.